This T cell receptor (beta chain) was recovered during a study of CD4 T cells in relation to SARS-CoV-2 and coronaviruses. The CDR3 has 16 residues. Germline CDR1 is LGHNT and CDR2 is FRNRAP. Trimming removed 0 bases at V and 5 bases at J, with 14 bases between. The method was immunoSEQ multiplex PCR; TCRdb's version includes in-frame clones alone and lacks a portion of them. The repertoire holds about 56,000 clones, with roughly nine tenths as singletons. Sequencing was done on a sample of naive CD4+ T cells from PBMCs. Stated subset: naive CD4+ T cells isolated by negative enrichment. This receptor was taken from an adult with COVID-19. The chain links TRBV12-5 to TRBJ2-1, with a possible D match to TRBD1 (5 bases). Here the CDR3 reads CASGLVLGQGHNEQFF. CDR3 DNA sequence: TGTGCTAGTGGTTTGGTACTGGGGCAGGGCCACAATGAGCAGTTCTTC.